This T cell receptor (beta chain) came from a study of cytomegalovirus exposure and HLA in healthy donors. Study results and caveats: By HLA locus, TCR association rates varied in a later analysis, with DRB1 showing the most and HLA-C the fewest.

In the case of this clone: The antigen remains unidentified.

The PCR employed 60 Vbeta primers together with 13 Jbeta primers. Produced via immunoSEQ multiplex PCR; TCRdb's table is partial and in-frame only. The repertoire holds more than 85,000 clones, more than 70% seen once, with roughly 2.1% in the top ten. Between the trimmed V and J ends, which lost 2 bases and 9 bases, there was a span of 11 bases. The V gene's germline CDR1 is GTSNPN and CDR2 SVGIG (reference sequence). The CDR3 is 13 amino acids. The V and J genes are TRBV30 and TRBJ1-6; no clear D. Sequencing was carried out using PBMCs. The sequence derives from a man under 40 in good health and CMV-seronegative. CDR3 region: CAWSPGSGSPLHF. The DNA for the CDR3 is TGTGCCTGGAGTCCAGGTAGTGGTTCACCCCTCCACTTT.